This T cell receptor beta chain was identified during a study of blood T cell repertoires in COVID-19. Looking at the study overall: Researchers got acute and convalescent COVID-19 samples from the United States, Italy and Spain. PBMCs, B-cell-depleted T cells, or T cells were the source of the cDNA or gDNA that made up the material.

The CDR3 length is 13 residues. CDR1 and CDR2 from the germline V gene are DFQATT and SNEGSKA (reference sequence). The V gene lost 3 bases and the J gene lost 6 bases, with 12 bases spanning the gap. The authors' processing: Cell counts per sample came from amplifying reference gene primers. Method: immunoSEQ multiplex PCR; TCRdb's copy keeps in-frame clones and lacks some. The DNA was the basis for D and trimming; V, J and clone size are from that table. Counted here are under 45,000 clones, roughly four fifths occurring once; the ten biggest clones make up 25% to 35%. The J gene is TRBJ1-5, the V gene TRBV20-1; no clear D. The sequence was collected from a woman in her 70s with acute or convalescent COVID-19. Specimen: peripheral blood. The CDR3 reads CSASAGVGQPQHF. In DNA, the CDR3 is TGCAGTGCTAGTGCCGGGGTTGGTCAGCCCCAGCATTTT.